This passage covers 3 T cell receptor beta chains from one sample sequenced in a study of shared clonotypes between healthy human individuals. The naive CD8 subset, CD45RO-negative cells positively selected for CCR7, excluded terminally differentiated effector memory CD45RA+ cells. Method: immunoSEQ multiplex PCR; TCRdb's copy keeps in-frame clones and lacks some. The sample shows fewer than 800,000 clones, about 90% of them seen only once. Source material: naive CD8+ T cells sorted from blood. These receptors were collected from a man between 25 and 39 years old in good health.

V usage is TRBV6-5 and J usage is TRBJ2-5; either TRBD1 or TRBD2 may fit D (5 bases each). Germline V gene data show CDR1 as MNHEY and CDR2 as SVGAGI. The V gene lost 0 bases and the J gene lost 1 base, with 12 bases spanning the gap. The CDR3 runs 16 residues. Here the CDR3 DNA reads TGTGCCAGCAGTTACTCCCAGGGAGCGGTCCAAGAGACCCAGTACTTC. Amino acids: CASSYSQGAVQETQYF.

The V call is TRBV4-3, the J call TRBJ2-1; 11 bases match TRBD2. Trimming took 1 base from V and 7 from J; bases not matched to a gene: 9. CDR3 length equals 17 residues. Germline V lookup: CDR1 LGHNA, CDR2 YSLEER. CDR3 nucleotide sequence: TGCGCCAGCAGCCAAGTCGTGTTAGCGGGAGGGAGGAATGAGCAGTTCTTC. Its translation: CASSQVVLAGGRNEQFF.

The chain joins TRBV27 to TRBJ2-6, with D possibly matching TRBD1 (6 bases). There are 17 residues in the CDR3. CDR1 MNHEY and CDR2 SMNVEV come from the germline V gene (reference sequence). Trimming took off 7 bases at V and 0 bases at J, with 16 bases between the two ends. CDR3 loop: CASKGNLQGSGANVLTF. The CDR3 DNA sequence: TGTGCCAGCAAGGGGAACCTACAGGGCTCTGGGGCCAACGTCCTGACTTTC.